Following are 21 T cell receptor beta chains from one sample sequenced in a study of Ad26.COV2.S vaccination and SARS-CoV-2 variants. Libraries were prepared by immunoSEQ multiplex PCR; TCRdb keeps only in-frame clonotypes and omits some of them. The sample consists of just over 350,000 clones, 92% of them appearing once. The material was peripheral blood, obtained after recovery from COVID-19. These receptors were taken from a human donor who had recovered from COVID-19.

The chain combines TRBV4-3 with TRBJ2-2; unclear D gene. Trimming took 0 bases from V and 6 from J, leaving 8 bases between them. This CDR3 has 14 amino acids. Germline CDR1 is LGHNA and CDR2 is YSLEER. In nucleotides, the CDR3 is TGCGCCAGCAGCCAAGATTGGGTGGCCGGGGAGCTGTTTTTT. Encoded protein: CASSQDWVAGELFF.

This chain links TRBV5-1 with TRBJ1-2, with 10 bases that match TRBD1. The germline V gene has CDR1 SGHRS and CDR2 YFSETQ. CDR3 length: 15 residues. Trimming took 3 bases from V and 0 from J; bases not matched to a gene: 2. CDR3 residues: CASSSGQGTNYGYTF. The DNA for the CDR3 is TGCGCCAGCAGCTCGGGACAGGGGACTAACTATGGCTACACCTTC.

In this sample, this clone turned up once. The genes are TRBV6-5 and TRBJ2-7; D is unclear. V lost 0 bases to trimming and J lost 3 bases, with 9 bases between them. This CDR3 is built from 14 residues. Germline-derived CDR1 and CDR2 are MNHEY and SVGAGI. The CDR3 DNA is TGTGCCAGCAGTTACTCCCGCCGGATCTACGAGCAGTACTTC. This sequence encodes CASSYSRRIYEQYF.

The chain links TRBV10-3 to TRBJ2-3; 10 bases map to TRBD2. Germline V gene sequence: CDR1 ENHRY, CDR2 SYGVKD. V was clipped by 5 bases and J by 4 bases; unmatched bases: 6. The CDR3 has 15 amino acids. In DNA form, the CDR3 reads TGTGCCATCAGTATCAAGGGACTAGCGCCAGATACGCAGTATTTT. This codes for CAISIKGLAPDTQYF.

This sequence joins TRBV27 and TRBJ2-5, with D possibly TRBD1 on 6 matching bases. CDR3 length: 18 residues. Deletions cut 3 bases from V and 3 bases from J, with 23 bases between. CDR1 is MNHEY, CDR2 SMNVEV, per germline (reference sequence). Written as DNA, the CDR3 is TGTGCCAGCAGTTTCCTGACAGGAACCGCTTTTGAAAAAGAGACCCAGTACTTC. Encoded protein: CASSFLTGTAFEKETQYF.

The gene calls are TRBV6-5 and TRBJ1-6, with D uncertain. This CDR3 region has 12 residues. Trimming pared 5 bases from V and 11 bases from J, leaving 10 bases between. CDR1 and CDR2 from the germline V gene are MNHEY and SVGAGI. The CDR3 nucleotides read TGTGCCAGCAGTCAGAGGGTGGCACCCCTCCACTTT. It translates to CASSQRVAPLHF.

J is TRBJ2-1 and V is TRBV14, with 8 bases fitting TRBD2. With 2 bases clipped from V and 4 bases from J, the junction kept 10 bases outside the gene matches. The CDR3 runs 17 residues. The germline V gene encodes CDR1 SGHDN and CDR2 FVKESK. The CDR3 DNA reads TGTGCCAGCAGCCAAAGTGGTGCAGCGGGGGAATACAATGAGCAGTTCTTC. This sequence encodes CASSQSGAAGEYNEQFF.

The rearrangement links TRBV4-3 to TRBJ1-2; possibly TRBD1 for D (6 bases). The ends were cut back, 0 bases at V and 4 bases at J, with 12 bases in the middle. This CDR3 region has 15 residues. The germline gives CDR1 LGHNA, CDR2 YSLEER. The CDR3 DNA is TGCGCCAGCAGCCAAGATTTCGACAGGCCCTATGGCTACACCTTC. Translating it yields CASSQDFDRPYGYTF.

This clone occurred once. V usage is TRBV27 and J usage is TRBJ1-2; D might be TRBD1 (5 bases). The germline CDR1 and CDR2 sequences are MNHEY and SMNVEV (reference sequence). Trimming removed 6 bases at V and 1 base at J, with 15 bases between. The CDR3 runs to 15 residues. CDR3: CASRLKLQGNYGYTF. The CDR3 DNA reads TGTGCCAGCAGGCTTAAACTCCAGGGTAACTATGGCTACACCTTC.

This chain's CDR3 is CASRLSRDTNYEQYF. The CDR3 DNA reads TGTGCAAGTCGCTTATCCCGGGACACCAACTACGAGCAGTACTTC. The rearrangement uses TRBV12-2 and TRBJ2-7; the table's D call, TRBD1, has no DNA check behind it. TRBV12-2 is a pseudogene locus. The CDR3 runs to 15 residues.

The genes are TRBV12-5 and TRBJ1-5; 8 bases are shared with TRBD1. V lost 1 base to trimming and J lost 5 bases; unmatched junction nucleotides: 4. Germline CDR1 is LGHNT and CDR2 is FRNRAP. This CDR3 is built from 15 residues. Written as DNA, the CDR3 is TGTGCTAGTGGTTTGGGGACAGGGTTCCATCAGCCCCAGCATTTT. It codes for CASGLGTGFHQPQHF.

The chain recombines TRBV7-2 with TRBJ2-7; 11 nucleotides match TRBD2. CDR1 and CDR2 (germline): SGHTA, FQGNSA. The V and J ends lost 5 bases and 6 bases, in that order; junction bases with no gene match: 12. CDR3 size: 16 residues. The CDR3 sequence: CASSEYSGLAEFEQYF. CDR3 coding DNA: TGTGCCAGCAGCGAATATTCGGGACTAGCGGAGTTCGAGCAGTACTTC.

This chain links TRBV29-1 with TRBJ1-1; D perhaps matches TRBD1 (6 bases). Germline CDR1 SQVTM, CDR2 ANQGSEA. Trimming took 3 bases from V and 4 from J, leaving 12 bases between them. The CDR3 is 13 residues long. CDR3 in DNA: TGCAGCGTTGATGGGGGACACTTCACTGAAGCTTTCTTT. Amino acid sequence: CSVDGGHFTEAFF. Full variable domain (outside the CDR3, taken from reference TRBV29-1 and TRBJ1-1): SAVISQKPSRDICQRGTSLTIQCQVDSQVTMMFWYRQQPGQSLTLIATANQGSEATYESGFVIDKFPISRPNLTFSTLTVSNMSPEDSSIYLCSVDGGHFTEAFFGQGTRLTVV.

The chain joins TRBV2 to TRBJ1-5; possibly TRBD1 for D (5 bases). The CDR3 is 14 residues long. Germline V gene lookup returns CDR1 SNHLY and CDR2 FYNNEI. Trimming took off 3 bases at V and 4 bases at J, with 10 bases between the two ends. CDR3 nucleotide sequence: TGTGCCAGCAGTGATCAGGGTCAGAATCAGCCCCAGCATTTT. Residues: CASSDQGQNQPQHF.

The chain employs TRBV7-9 and TRBJ2-3, with D possibly being TRBD2 (6 bases). CDR1 SEHNR and CDR2 FQNEAQ come from the germline V gene (reference sequence). The V end was cut by 4 bases, the J end by 10 bases, with 18 bases between. This CDR3 has 14 residues. Here the CDR3 DNA reads TGTGCCAGCAGCTCTCGGACGGGCTGGGAGGCGCAGTATTTT. Its protein is CASSSRTGWEAQYF.

The V gene is TRBV7-3, the J gene TRBJ2-1; the D gene is possibly TRBD2 (5 bases). The CDR3 totals 15 residues. CDR1 and CDR2 from the germline V gene are SGHTA and FQGTGA. V shed 1 base and J shed 7 bases, with 14 bases lying between them. CDR3 sequence reads: CASSLNGGKANEQFF. CDR3 bases: TGTGCCAGCAGCTTAAATGGAGGAAAGGCGAATGAGCAGTTCTTC.

The rearrangement links TRBV6-2 or TRBV6-3 to TRBJ2-1; D may be TRBD1 (6 bases). CDR3 length equals 18 residues. Looked up from germline, CDR1 is MNHEY and CDR2 is SVGEGT. Trimming pared 0 bases from V and 3 bases from J, leaving 18 bases between. The CDR3 DNA is TGTGCCAGCAGTTACTCACTGGAAACAGGGTTGAGCTACAATGAGCAGTTCTTC. Translated: CASSYSLETGLSYNEQFF.

Turning to this clone: At one of its ends the junction is not consistent with the germline gene, which may arise from a read error. The genes are TRBV5-5 and TRBJ1-2; D is perhaps TRBD1 (5 bases). Germline V gene data show CDR1 as SGHKS and CDR2 as YYEKEE (reference sequence). The CDR3 spans 13 residues. CDR3 DNA sequence: TGTGCCAGCAGCTTGGCCGGGGAGCAGGGAACACCCTTC. Translating it yields CASSLAGEQGTPF.

The chain employs TRBV11-2 and TRBJ1-1; 10 bases fit TRBD1. The CDR3 totals 18 residues. After removal of 1 base from V and 4 bases from J, the junction contained 12 bases not matched to a gene. Germline assignment: CDR1 SGHAT and CDR2 FQNNGV. CDR3 region: CASSLGSLRTGGGTEAFF. In nucleotides, the CDR3 is TGTGCCAGCAGCTTAGGATCTCTGCGGACAGGGGGGGGCACTGAAGCTTTCTTT. The full variable domain, its missing parts supplied by reference TRBV11-2 and TRBJ1-1, is EAGVAQSPRYKIIEKRQSVAFWCNPISGHATLYWYQQILGQGPKLLIQFQNNGVVDDSQLPKDRFSAERLKGVDSTLKIQPAKLEDSAVYLCASSLGSLRTGGGTEAFFGQGTRLTVV.

This rearrangement joins TRBV7-6 to TRBJ2-7; 9 positions match TRBD1. The CDR3 length is 17 residues. V lost 1 base to trimming and J lost 0 bases; unmatched junction nucleotides: 7. Germline CDR1 reads SGHVS; CDR2 reads FNYEAQ. DNA for the CDR3: TGTGCCAGCAGCTTAGGTTCTTCGACAGGGGGCTCCTACGAGCAGTACTTC. It specifies CASSLGSSTGGSYEQYF.

This rearrangement joins TRBV28 to TRBJ2-1, with 8 bases that match TRBD2. Germline loops: CDR1 MDHEN, CDR2 SYDVKM. This CDR3 contains 15 residues. Losses at the gene ends were 8 bases for V and 4 bases for J; bases not matched to a gene: 10. The CDR3 is CASWNVAGIYNEQFF. The DNA for the CDR3 is TGTGCCAGCTGGAACGTAGCGGGGATATACAATGAGCAGTTCTTC. The complete variable domain, with remaining parts taken from reference TRBV28 and TRBJ2-1, reads DVKVTQSSRYLVKRTGEKVFLECVQDMDHENMFWYRQDPGLGLRLIYFSYDVKMKEKGDIPEGYSVSREKKERFSLILESASTNQTSMYLCASWNVAGIYNEQFFGPGTRLTVL.